Each of the 5 T cell receptor beta chains below was sequenced from the same sample in a study of shared clonotypes between healthy human individuals. Some clones are missing from TCRdb's copy, which holds only in-frame ones; the method was immunoSEQ multiplex PCR. The sample carries 950,000 to 1,300,000 clones, about 77% recorded once. The material sequenced was memory CD4+ T cells sorted from blood. Sample subset: CD45RA-negative fraction. These receptor sequences come from a man aged 18 to 30 in good health.

This clone was found once. The chain links TRBV14 to TRBJ2-7; TRBD2 aligns across 9 bases. Germline lookup yields CDR1 SGHDN and CDR2 FVKESK. V was pared by 1 base and J by 3 bases, with 4 bases of the junction left unmatched. This CDR3 spans 15 amino acids. CDR3 sequence (DNA): TGTGCCAGCAGCCAAGGAGGACTAGCGAGCTACGAGCAGTACTTC. This translates into CASSQGGLASYEQYF.

V and J are TRBV5-1 and TRBJ2-3; TRBD1 aligns across 12 bases. This CDR3 has 15 residues. The germline V gene encodes CDR1 SGHRS and CDR2 YFSETQ. J lost 5 bases, V lost 4 bases, and 5 bases had no gene match. CDR3 sequence (DNA): TGCGCCAGCAGCCCGGGACAGGGGGCTGTAGATACGCAGTATTTT. Its protein is CASSPGQGAVDTQYF.

This rearrangement joins TRBV2 to TRBJ2-7; tentative D call: TRBD2 (6 bases). Looked up from germline, CDR1 is SNHLY and CDR2 is FYNNEI. Trimming took 2 bases from V and 5 from J, leaving 19 bases between them. The CDR3 is 16 amino acids. The CDR3 loop is CASSERWWRDGDEQYF. CDR3 bases: TGTGCCAGCAGTGAACGTTGGTGGAGGGATGGGGACGAGCAGTACTTC.

This clone was picked up one time. This chain joins TRBV30 and TRBJ1-3; D is uncertain. CDR1 is GTSNPN and CDR2 is SVGIG in the germline V gene (reference sequence). CDR3 size: 16 residues. V was shortened by 3 bases and J by 0 bases, with 15 bases between the two germline ends. CDR3 sequence reads: CAWSPLPSGSGNTIYF. The DNA of the CDR3 is TGTGCCTGGAGCCCCCTCCCCTCGGGCTCTGGAAACACCATATATTTT.

This sequence joins TRBV10-1 and TRBJ2-3; 8 bases line up with TRBD2. This CDR3 has 14 amino acids. Germline V gene lookup returns CDR1 WNHNN and CDR2 SYGVQD (reference sequence). J lost 2 bases, V lost 11 bases, and 9 bases had no gene match. CDR3 sequence: CACREGRTTDTQYF. The CDR3 DNA reads TGCGCCTGCCGGGAGGGGCGGACCACAGATACGCAGTATTTT.